Given below is one T cell receptor (beta chain) in context. These data are taken from a study of technical replicates of blood from a handful of donors. This table comes from immunoSEQ multiplex PCR, and its TCRdb copy is limited to in-frame clones, with some not included. The repertoire holds some 76,000 clones, with 94% as singletons. The specimen was T cells isolated from PBMCs. This receptor was identified in a human donor in good health.

The CDR3 DNA sequence: TGTGCTAGTGGTTTGGGGACAGGGGAGCAGCCCCAGCATTTT. It translates to CASGLGTGEQPQHF. The V and J genes are TRBV12-5 and TRBJ1-5; 9 nucleotides agree with TRBD1. The CDR3 is made up of 14 amino acids. J was trimmed by 7 bases and V by 1 base; bases with no gene match: 2. CDR1 is LGHNT, CDR2 FRNRAP, per germline.